This TCR beta chain emerged from a study of naive and memory T cell subsets. The library had UMIs added by 3' ligation of an oligonucleotide to TCR cDNA. Cells were not sorted; total RNA input targeted about 1 to 1000 ng. In this sample, this clonotype turned up many times. Ligated cDNA underwent four rounds of PCR with nested alpha and beta constant region primers and SP2. TCRdb reprocessed the 5' RACE reads with MiXCR, giving one entry per CDR3 protein. This table holds tens of thousands of distinct CDR3 sequences, about a sixth found once. Germline values: CDR1 MNHNY, CDR2 SVGAGI (reference sequence). The CDR3 runs 15 residues. V gave up 6 bases and J gave up 9 bases; unmatched junction bases: 9.

This clonotype was obtained from a female donor in good health. The chain joins TRBV6-6 to TRBJ1-6, with TRBD1 matching over 9 bases. The CDR3 region has the DNA TGTGCCAGCAGGAATCACAGGGGGCAGGGTTCACCCCTCCACTTT. It codes for CASRNHRGQGSPLHF.